What follows is one TCR beta chain and its context. Its specificity is not known. The V and J ends lost 5 bases and 0 bases respectively, with 7 bases between them. In germline, CDR1 is SNHLY, CDR2 FYNNEI. CDR3 length: 14 amino acids. The data are from a study of identical twins. Broader study findings: Twin-shared out-of-frame alpha sequences showed excess low generation probability.

MiXCR, run by TCRdb on the 5' RACE reads, gives a single entry per CDR3 protein. The table records approximately 600,000 distinct CDR3 sequences, around 9.6% of them present only once. This same sample was also taken into another study, of yellow fever vaccine responses in identical twins.

The sequencing sample was made of PBMCs. The sequence was collected from a woman between 18 and 29 years old in good health. This sequence joins TRBV2 and TRBJ1-4, with unresolved D. As DNA, the CDR3 is TGTGCCAGCAGTAGAATTGCAACTAATGAAAAACTGTTTTTT. As protein: CASSRIATNEKLFF.